Sequencing of this T cell receptor (beta chain) was carried out in a study of blood T cell repertoires in COVID-19. Deletions cut 0 bases from V and 5 bases from J, with 10 bases between. The CDR3 has 14 amino acids. Looked up from germline, CDR1 is SNHLY and CDR2 is FYNNEI. Some clones are missing from TCRdb's copy, which holds only in-frame ones; the method was immunoSEQ multiplex PCR. The repertoire holds 150,000 to 200,000 clones, approximately 87% seen once, with roughly 3.7% in the top ten. This receptor was taken from a man between 18 and 29 years old with active or convalescent COVID-19. Sequenced: peripheral blood. The chain uses TRBV2 and TRBJ1-1; D might be TRBD1 (5 bases). The DNA for the CDR3 is TGTGCCAGCAGTGAAGCGCTGTCAGGGACTGAAGCTTTCTTT. Translation gives CASSEALSGTEAFF.